The 20 T cell receptor beta chains given below trace back to one sample, sequenced in a study of graft-versus-host responses after intestinal transplantation. Processing of graft tissue released intraepithelial and lamina propria lymphocytes. Repertoires were generated with immunoSEQ multiplex PCR, while TCRdb's copy carries only in-frame clones and drops some. The data show some 4,800 clones, with approximately 80% seen just once and around 7.8% held by the top ten. The sequencing here drew on ileum tissue, taken 120 to 130 days after intestinal transplantation. Source of these receptors: a human patient who received an intestinal transplant, so some T cells may come from the graft donor.

J is TRBJ1-2 and V is TRBV6-5, with a possible D match to TRBD1 (6 bases). V shed 0 bases and J shed 4 bases, with 12 bases lying between them. From germline, CDR1 is MNHEY and CDR2 SVGAGI. The CDR3 sequence is 15 residues long. The CDR3 DNA sequence: TGTGCCAGCAGTTACTCGAAGGGGGGATCCTATGGCTACACCTTC. It codes for CASSYSKGGSYGYTF.

DNA of the CDR3: TGCGCCAGCAGCCTGTCCGGGACAGGGAGAGAAAAACTGTTTTTT. Translating gives CASSLSGTGREKLFF. The chain has TRBV4-1 and TRBJ1-4, with 9 positions matching TRBD1. Germline CDR1 reads MGHRA; CDR2 reads YSYEKL. Trimming cost V 4 bases and J 8 bases; bases outside gene matches: 8. This CDR3 comprises 15 residues.

This clone turned up a few times. V gene TRBV5-5 combines with J gene TRBJ2-1; a possible D gene is TRBD2 (7 bases). The CDR3 spans 19 residues. Germline values: CDR1 SGHKS, CDR2 YYEKEE (reference sequence). Deletions cut 0 bases from V and 0 bases from J, with 19 bases between. The CDR3: CASSLVVGRGGGSYNEQFF. CDR3 DNA: TGTGCCAGCAGCTTGGTGGTAGGTCGGGGAGGGGGCTCCTACAATGAGCAGTTCTTC.

The chain carries TRBV18 and TRBJ1-5, with D perhaps TRBD1 (5 bases). CDR1 and CDR2 (germline): KGHSH, LQKENI. The CDR3 runs to 13 residues. V lost 6 bases, J lost 5 bases, and 11 bases lay in between. Written as DNA, the CDR3 is TGTGCCAGCTCCCAGGGTACCGATCAGCCCCAGCATTTT. Translating it yields CASSQGTDQPQHF.

The chain joins TRBV14 to TRBJ2-3; no definite D call. The CDR3 covers 16 residues. V was pared by 2 bases and J by 2 bases, with 14 bases between. Germline V gene data show CDR1 as SGHDN and CDR2 as FVKESK. This chain's CDR3 is CASSQFSWGSTDTQYF. DNA for the CDR3: TGTGCCAGCAGCCAATTTTCTTGGGGATCCACAGATACGCAGTATTTT.

V is TRBV10-3 and J is TRBJ2-5, with 9 nucleotides matching TRBD1. This CDR3 region has 18 residues. CDR1 and CDR2 (germline): ENHRY, SYGVKD. The V and J ends lost 3 bases and 1 base, in that order; junction bases with no gene match: 12. The CDR3 is CAISDGTGYRWVQETQYF. In DNA, the CDR3 is TGTGCCATCAGTGACGGGACAGGGTACCGGTGGGTCCAAGAGACCCAGTACTTC.

The chain employs TRBV9 and TRBJ2-3; 9 bases agree with TRBD2. J gave up 1 base and V 7 bases, and 16 bases lay outside the gene matches. CDR3 length: 18 residues. Germline CDR1 reads SGDLS; CDR2 reads YYNGEE. The CDR3 spells CASSRGDSGRGRTDTQYF. As DNA, the CDR3 is TGTGCCAGCTCAAGGGGGGATAGCGGGAGAGGGCGCACAGATACGCAGTATTTT. The variable domain in full, completed from reference TRBV9 and TRBJ2-3, reads DSGVTQTPKHLITATGQRVTLRCSPRSGDLSVYWYQQSLDQGLQFLIQYYNGEERAKGNILERFSAQQFPDLHSELNLSSLELGDSALYFCASSRGDSGRGRTDTQYFGPGTRLTVL.

The chain employs TRBV7-3 and TRBJ2-5; D not certain. This CDR3 spans 13 amino acids. V lost 3 bases and J 0 bases, leaving 5 bases between the germline ends. Germline-derived CDR1 and CDR2 are SGHTA and FQGTGA. The CDR3 reads CASSFGHQETQYF. CDR3 coding DNA: TGTGCCAGCAGCTTTGGGCACCAAGAGACCCAGTACTTC.

The genes are TRBV10-3 and TRBJ2-3; 8 bases match TRBD2. V lost 7 bases to trimming and J lost 3 bases; unmatched junction nucleotides: 9. The CDR3 has 15 amino acids. CDR1 is ENHRY, CDR2 SYGVKD, per germline. The CDR3 loop is CAIMSRGGFTDTQYF. In DNA form, the CDR3 reads TGTGCCATCATGTCCCGGGGGGGATTTACAGATACGCAGTATTTT.

In this sample, this clone turned up once. The V gene is TRBV19, the J gene TRBJ2-2, with TRBD1 matching over 9 bases. There are 14 residues in the CDR3. With 5 bases clipped from V and 6 bases from J, the junction kept 4 bases outside the gene matches. The germline gives CDR1 LNHDA, CDR2 SQIVND (reference sequence). CDR3 in DNA: TGTGCCAGTAGTCCGCGGACAGGGGCCGGGGAGCTGTTTTTT. It specifies CASSPRTGAGELFF.

V and J are TRBV6-6 and TRBJ2-7; TRBD2 aligns across 8 bases. With V trimmed by 0 bases and J by 5 bases, 3 bases remained unmatched. The CDR3 runs 14 residues. The germline V gene encodes CDR1 MNHNY and CDR2 SVGAGI (reference sequence). In DNA, the CDR3 is TGTGCCAGCAGTTACTCGACTAGCGCAGACGAGCAGTACTTC. It translates to CASSYSTSADEQYF.

Concerning this clone itself: Other DNA sequences in the sample encode the same CDR3. The chain joins TRBV12-5 to TRBJ2-5, with D unclear. This CDR3 region has 14 residues. Germline V gene sequence: CDR1 LGHNT, CDR2 FRNRAP. V lost 1 base and J 5 bases, leaving 11 bases between the germline ends. CDR3 sequence (DNA): TGTGCTAGTGGTTTGGATCTGGGCTTGGAGACCCAGTACTTC. Protein sequence: CASGLDLGLETQYF.

This clone was recorded only once. V and J are TRBV20-1 and TRBJ2-5; possible D gene TRBD2, 6 bases. The better agreement between TRBJ2-7 and the DNA end casts doubt on the J call. Germline CDR1 is DFQATT and CDR2 is SNEGSKA (reference sequence). The CDR3 totals 11 residues. The CDR3 spells CSARLAAEQYF. DNA of the CDR3: TGCAGTGCTAGATTAGCGGCCGAGCAGTACTTC.

V and J are TRBV10-3 and TRBJ1-2, with a possible D match to TRBD1 (5 bases). V dropped 3 bases and J dropped 8 bases, with 16 bases sitting between them. The germline CDR1 and CDR2 sequences are ENHRY and SYGVKD. The CDR3 totals 14 residues. CDR3 residues: CAISDPGGGPGYTF. The CDR3, as DNA: TGTGCCATCAGTGATCCGGGGGGAGGACCCGGCTACACCTTC.

This rearrangement joins TRBV19 to TRBJ2-1; D may be TRBD1 (6 bases). This CDR3 is built from 17 residues. The germline V and J ends were trimmed by 5 bases and 11 bases, with 28 bases remaining between them. Germline lookup yields CDR1 LNHDA and CDR2 SQIVND (reference sequence). CDR3: CASSATQTGGSTMKQFF. As DNA, the CDR3 is TGTGCCAGTAGTGCAACGCAGACAGGAGGCTCAACAATGAAGCAGTTCTTC.

This chain links TRBV5-4 with TRBJ2-7; unclear D gene. The CDR3 loop spans 14 amino acids. Germline values: CDR1 SGHNT, CDR2 YYREEE (reference sequence). The ends were cut back, 4 bases at V and 3 bases at J, with 14 bases in the middle. The CDR3 region has the DNA TGTGCCAGCAGCCAAGAGTTAGGCCTCTACGAGCAGTACTTC. Translation: CASSQELGLYEQYF.

This clone was seen a handful of times. This rearrangement joins TRBV25-1 to TRBJ2-1; 7 bases are shared with TRBD2. Trimming removed 4 bases from V and 7 bases from J; junction bases left unmatched: 10. Germline V CDR1 and CDR2: MGHDK, SYGVNS. The CDR3 runs to 15 residues. The CDR3 loop reads CASSAGGTRTNEQFF. In DNA, the CDR3 is TGTGCCAGCAGTGCCGGGGGGACTCGAACGAATGAGCAGTTCTTC. Variable domain in full (rest from reference TRBV25-1 and TRBJ2-1): EADIYQTPRYLVIGTGKKITLECSQTMGHDKMYWYQQDPGMELHLIHYSYGVNSTEKGDLSSESTVSRIRTEHFPLTLESARPSHTSQYLCASSAGGTRTNEQFFGPGTRLTVL.

The CDR3 here is CASSDRDPPYEQYF. In nucleotides, the CDR3 is TGTGCCAGCAGCGACCGGGACCCCCCCTACGAGCAGTACTTC. This chain links TRBV7-5 with TRBJ2-7. TRBV7-5 represents a pseudogene. CDR3 length equals 14 residues.

V and J are TRBV6-1 and TRBJ2-1; 7 bases line up with TRBD1. In germline, CDR1 is MNHNS, CDR2 SASEGT. With 8 bases clipped from V and 4 bases from J, the junction kept 5 bases outside the gene matches. The CDR3 loop spans 13 amino acids. CDR3 nucleotide sequence: TGTGCCAGCGACAGGGATAGGTACAATGAGCAGTTCTTC. This encodes CASDRDRYNEQFF.

The table lists this clone with a few counts. This may stem from a read error, because a much larger clone lies one nucleotide away. This chain links TRBV13 with TRBJ1-5; D perhaps matches TRBD1 (6 bases). CDR1 is PRHDT and CDR2 is FYEKMQ in the germline V gene (reference sequence). The CDR3 length is 15 residues. CDR3 amino acids: CARSLGGGSNQPQHF. The DNA of the CDR3 is TGTGCCCGCAGCTTAGGGGGGGGTAGCAATCAGCCCCAGCATTTT. The full variable domain, rest sourced from reference TRBV13 and TRBJ1-5, is AAGVIQSPRHLIKEKRETATLKCYPIPRHDTVYWYQQGPGQDPQFLISFYEKMQSDKGSIPDRFSAQQFSDYHSELNMSSLELGDSALYFCARSLGGGSNQPQHFGDGTRLSIL.